Sequencing of this TCR beta chain was carried out in a study of blood T cell repertoires in COVID-19. This table comes from immunoSEQ multiplex PCR, and its TCRdb copy is limited to in-frame clones, with some not included. This table holds roughly 70,000 clones, approximately 90% found once. V gave up 2 bases and J gave up 8 bases, with 13 bases separating them. Germline CDR1 and CDR2: MNHEY and SMNVEV (reference sequence). CDR3 length equals 14 residues. The sequencing sample was made of peripheral blood. This sequence originates from a man between 70 and 80 years old with acute or convalescent COVID-19. The chain couples TRBV27 to TRBJ1-5, with D unresolved. The CDR3 here is CASSLEGPSEPQHF. CDR3 DNA sequence: TGTGCCAGCAGTTTAGAGGGCCCCTCAGAGCCCCAGCATTTT.